One sample yielded the 22 T cell receptor beta chains listed below, sequenced in a study of OX40 agonist ivuxolimab in advanced cancers. Clones were sequenced by immunoSEQ multiplex PCR, and TCRdb holds only the in-frame ones, with some missing. The sample carries approximately 90,000 clones, around nine tenths recorded once. The starting material was CD4+ or CD8+ T cells sorted from blood, obtained in a trial of the OX40 agonist ivuxolimab. The receptor source for this set is an adult with an advanced solid tumor such as melanoma, head and neck, liver or kidney cancer.

This rearrangement joins TRBV27 to TRBJ1-2; 9 bases are shared with TRBD1. Germline V gene data show CDR1 as MNHEY and CDR2 as SMNVEV (reference sequence). The CDR3 totals 13 residues. Unmatched junction bases numbered 3, after V lost 3 bases and J lost 7 bases. CDR3 in amino acids: CASSFGDRAGYTF. CDR3 nucleotides: TGTGCCAGCAGTTTCGGGGACAGGGCTGGCTACACCTTC.

The DNA for the CDR3 is TGTGCCAGCAGTTTAATAGCGGGAGGGGCCTACGAGCAGTACTTC. Encoded protein: CASSLIAGGAYEQYF. The chain is built from TRBV28 and TRBJ2-7; 11 bases align to TRBD2. In germline, CDR1 is MDHEN, CDR2 SYDVKM. Germline trimming cut 2 bases from V and 2 bases from J; bases unmatched to any gene: 2. CDR3 length: 15 residues. Drawing the rest from reference TRBV28 and TRBJ2-7, the complete variable domain is DVKVTQSSRYLVKRTGEKVFLECVQDMDHENMFWYRQDPGLGLRLIYFSYDVKMKEKGDIPEGYSVSREKKERFSLILESASTNQTSMYLCASSLIAGGAYEQYFGPGTRLTVT.

The chain uses TRBV18 and TRBJ2-6; TRBD2 matches 14 bases. The CDR3 runs 19 residues. V gave up 6 bases and J gave up 4 bases; unmatched junction bases: 11. Germline V gene lookup returns CDR1 KGHSH and CDR2 LQKENI. The CDR3 bases are TGTGCCAGCTCCGAGACTAGCGGGGGGGCTTTCTCCGGGGCCAACGTCCTGACTTTC. It translates to CASSETSGGAFSGANVLTF.

This clone was detected once. The chain recombines TRBV7-3 with TRBJ2-1, with 7 bases matching TRBD2. Germline V gene data show CDR1 as SGHTA and CDR2 as FQGTGA. The CDR3 runs to 15 residues. The V gene end was trimmed by 3 bases and the J gene end by 10 bases; junction bases not matched to a gene: 12. This CDR3 reads CASSLGGTPEEEQFF. CDR3 coding DNA: TGTGCCAGCAGCTTGGGGGGGACCCCCGAAGAGGAGCAGTTCTTC. The variable domain in full, completed from reference TRBV7-3 and TRBJ2-1, reads GAGVSQTPSNKVTEKGKYVELRCDPISGHTALYWYRQSLGQGPEFLIYFQGTGAADDSGLPNDRFFAVRPEGSVSTLKIQRTERGDSAVYLCASSLGGTPEEEQFFGPGTRLTVL.

As concerns this clone: The same CDR3 is also encoded by other DNA sequences in this sample. This sequence joins TRBV7-9 and TRBJ1-1; D possibly corresponds to TRBD1 (5 bases). The germline V gene has CDR1 SEHNR and CDR2 FQNEAQ (reference sequence). Trimming shortened V by 2 bases and J by 5 bases, and 6 bases separated the two germline ends. The CDR3 consists of 12 residues. This CDR3 reads CASSLRGTEAFF. In nucleotides, the CDR3 is TGTGCCAGCAGCTTAAGGGGAACTGAAGCTTTCTTT.

The rearrangement joins TRBV4-3 to TRBJ1-3, with a tentative D call TRBD1 (5 bases). The CDR3 has 11 amino acids. V was cut by 4 bases and J by 8 bases, with 6 bases left in between. CDR1 and CDR2 (germline): LGHNA, YSLEER. This CDR3 reads CASSRGDTIYF. The CDR3 nucleotides read TGCGCCAGCAGCCGGGGGGACACCATATATTTT.

The V call is TRBV18, the J call TRBJ2-7; TRBD1 or TRBD2 may be the D gene (5 bases each). Per the germline V gene, CDR1 is KGHSH and CDR2 is LQKENI. CDR3 size: 15 residues. V was pared by 2 bases and J by 1 base, with 12 bases between. The CDR3 reads CASSPADGGSYEQYF. CDR3 DNA: TGTGCCAGCTCACCAGCGGATGGGGGATCCTACGAGCAGTACTTC.

V and J are TRBV30 and TRBJ1-2; 7 bases fit TRBD1. From germline, CDR1 is GTSNPN and CDR2 SVGIG (reference sequence). CDR3 length: 15 residues. Trimming cost V 0 bases and J 6 bases; bases outside gene matches: 10. CDR3 amino acids: CAWSVDPRQGNGYTF. Written as DNA, the CDR3 is TGTGCCTGGAGTGTTGATCCCAGACAGGGAAATGGCTACACCTTC.

This sequence joins TRBV2 and TRBJ1-2; TRBD1 matches 7 bases. V dropped 5 bases and J dropped 0; count of bases not matched to a gene: 3. Germline lookup yields CDR1 SNHLY and CDR2 FYNNEI. CDR3 length: 14 amino acids. The CDR3 here is CASSRQGANYGYTF. The CDR3 DNA reads TGTGCCAGCAGTAGACAGGGAGCTAACTATGGCTACACCTTC.

This chain uses TRBV2 with TRBJ1-2; D perhaps matches TRBD1 (6 bases). Per the germline V gene, CDR1 is SNHLY and CDR2 is FYNNEI. V was clipped by 4 bases and J by 8 bases, with 14 bases between them. This CDR3 region has 13 residues. The CDR3 spells CASSATGSRGYTF. CDR3 bases: TGTGCCAGCAGTGCCACAGGGTCAAGAGGCTACACCTTC.

This rearrangement joins TRBV12-5 to TRBJ2-3; 13 bases map to TRBD2. The germline V gene has CDR1 LGHNT and CDR2 FRNRAP. The length of the CDR3 is 15 residues. The V gene end was trimmed by 9 bases and the J gene end by 5 bases; junction bases not matched to a gene: 8. The CDR3 region has the DNA TGTGCTAGCGGTACTAGCGGGGGGGCGGGAGATACGCAGTATTTT. Amino acids: CASGTSGGAGDTQYF.

The V call is TRBV19, the J call TRBJ1-1; TRBD1 matches at 9 bases. This CDR3 contains 13 residues. V shed 3 bases, J shed 6 bases, and the junction held 2 bases outside the gene matches. Looked up from germline, CDR1 is LNHDA and CDR2 is SQIVND (reference sequence). The CDR3 bases are TGTGCCAGTAGTATCCGGACAGGGGCTGAAGCTTTCTTT. Its protein is CASSIRTGAEAFF.

This chain links TRBV21-1 with TRBJ2-7; TRBD1, the table's D call, lacks a check against the DNA. TRBV21-1 is tagged as a pseudogene. The CDR3 loop spans 15 amino acids. CDR3 in DNA: TGTGCCAGCAGCGGTCCCGGGACAGAAACCTACGAGCAGTACTTC. Translation: CASSGPGTETYEQYF.

The rearrangement uses TRBV5-3 and TRBJ1-3; D gene unclear. TRBV5-3 is labeled an ORF, and its function is uncertain. V was shortened by 3 bases and J by 0 bases, with 13 bases between the two germline ends. The CDR3 extends over 16 amino acids. The chain's CDR3 is CARSCRRSLSGNTIYF. The DNA for the CDR3 is TGTGCCAGAAGCTGCAGACGAAGCCTCTCTGGAAACACCATATATTTT.

The chain is built from TRBV9 and TRBJ1-4; TRBD1 matches 9 bases. This CDR3 has 14 residues. Germline CDR1 SGDLS, CDR2 YYNGEE. V was pared by 4 bases and J by 8 bases, with 6 bases of the junction left unmatched. This CDR3 reads CASSKGQGWEKLFF. The CDR3 bases are TGTGCCAGCAGCAAGGGACAGGGCTGGGAAAAACTGTTTTTT.

The chain is built from TRBV30 and TRBJ2-5; D might be TRBD1 or TRBD2, each matching 5 bases. The CDR3 has 13 residues. Per the germline V gene, CDR1 is GTSNPN and CDR2 is SVGIG (reference sequence). V was trimmed by 1 base and J by 5 bases, leaving 11 bases between them. Written as DNA, the CDR3 is TGTGCCTGGAGTGATGGGGGAGAGGAGACCCAGTACTTC. This codes for CAWSDGGEETQYF.

This clone occurred a few times. This rearrangement joins TRBV7-9 to TRBJ1-1; 9 bases fit TRBD1. The CDR3 is made up of 13 amino acids. Germline CDR1 reads SEHNR; CDR2 reads FQNEAQ (reference sequence). V shed 3 bases, J shed 6 bases, and the junction held 2 bases outside the gene matches. CDR3 coding DNA: TGTGCCAGCAGCTTGGACAGGGGATCTGAAGCTTTCTTT. Protein product: CASSLDRGSEAFF. Full variable domain (remainder filled in from reference TRBV7-9 and TRBJ1-1): DTGVSQNPRHKITKRGQNVTFRCDPISEHNRLYWYRQTLGQGPEFLTYFQNEAQLEKSRLLSDRFSAERPKGSFSTLEIQRTEQGDSAMYLCASSLDRGSEAFFGQGTRLTVV.

The V and J genes are TRBV29-1 and TRBJ2-5, with no clear D. The germline V gene encodes CDR1 SQVTM and CDR2 ANQGSEA. Trimming cost V 7 bases and J 3 bases, with 12 bases left between them. The CDR3 loop spans 12 amino acids. The CDR3 DNA follows: TGCAGCGCGGCGTTTAGCAAAGAGACCCAGTACTTC. It encodes CSAAFSKETQYF.

This chain connects TRBV6-1 to TRBJ1-2; the D gene is possibly TRBD1 (5 bases). The germline CDR1 and CDR2 sequences are MNHNS and SASEGT. The CDR3 has 14 amino acids. Trimming removed 2 bases at V and 2 bases at J, with 9 bases between. CDR3 protein: CASSEIRGNYGYTF. CDR3 nucleotide sequence: TGTGCCAGCAGTGAAATTAGGGGAAACTATGGCTACACCTTC.

The gene calls are TRBV18 and TRBJ2-3; D is possibly TRBD1 (6 bases). Germline assignment: CDR1 KGHSH and CDR2 LQKENI. The V end was cut by 4 bases, the J end by 9 bases, with 20 bases between. This CDR3 spans 15 amino acids. In DNA form, the CDR3 reads TGTGCCAGCTCACTTAAGAGACAGGACCCCAGCACGCAGTATTTT. Its translation: CASSLKRQDPSTQYF.

The V and J genes are TRBV6-5 and TRBJ2-7; weak D call: TRBD1 (6 bases). The germline gives CDR1 MNHEY, CDR2 SVGAGI. The CDR3 loop spans 15 amino acids. V was shortened by 1 base and J by 2 bases, with 12 bases between the two germline ends. CDR3 in amino acids: CASSYLGAQTYEQYF. In DNA, the CDR3 is TGTGCCAGCAGTTACTTGGGGGCCCAAACCTACGAGCAGTACTTC.

V usage is TRBV5-1 and J usage is TRBJ2-5, with 8 nucleotides matching TRBD1. Losses at the gene ends were 3 bases for V and 3 bases for J; bases not matched to a gene: 1. CDR1 SGHRS and CDR2 YFSETQ come from the germline V gene. This CDR3 has 13 amino acids. The CDR3 DNA follows: TGCGCCAGCAGCTCGGGACAGGAAGAGACCCAGTACTTC. Amino acid sequence: CASSSGQEETQYF.